These 6 T cell receptor beta chains originate from one sample sequenced in a study of siplizumab effects on memory and regulatory T cells. Sequencing was performed with immunoSEQ multiplex PCR; in TCRdb, only in-frame clones are kept and a portion is missing. Of 110,000 or so clones listed, around 93% are singletons. Sequencing was done on a sample of CD4+ T cells sorted from blood. The receptors originated from a human donor in good health.

This chain uses TRBV2 with TRBJ1-5; D is possibly TRBD1 (6 bases). Per the germline V gene, CDR1 is SNHLY and CDR2 is FYNNEI. CDR3 length: 13 residues. Trimming pared 8 bases from V and 7 bases from J, leaving 15 bases between. The CDR3 coding sequence is TGTGCCAGCCGCGGACAGTCAGGGCAGCCCCAGCATTTT. This codes for CASRGQSGQPQHF.

This chain connects TRBV29-1 to TRBJ2-5, with no clear D. Germline V CDR1 and CDR2: SQVTM, ANQGSEA. The CDR3 extends over 11 amino acids. V gave up 8 bases and J gave up 4 bases, with 11 bases separating them. In DNA form, the CDR3 reads TGCAGCAGCGAATCGGTAGAGACCCAGTACTTC. It yields the protein CSSESVETQYF.

The chain has TRBV29-1 and TRBJ2-2; no firm D call. Germline assignment: CDR1 SQVTM and CDR2 ANQGSEA. The V gene lost 7 bases and the J gene lost 0 bases, with 12 bases spanning the gap. CDR3 size: 14 residues. Written as DNA, the CDR3 is TGCAGCGCTGCCCAGACGGCGAACACCGGGGAGCTGTTTTTT. Encoded protein: CSAAQTANTGELFF.

The chain combines TRBV14 with TRBJ2-5; D unresolved. The CDR3 has 16 residues. From germline, CDR1 is SGHDN and CDR2 FVKESK. Trimming pared 0 bases from V and 5 bases from J, leaving 16 bases between. The CDR3: CASSQERSRHSETQYF. In DNA, the CDR3 is TGTGCCAGCAGCCAAGAGAGGTCGCGGCATTCGGAGACCCAGTACTTC. Variable domain in full (rest from reference TRBV14 and TRBJ2-5): EAGVTQFPSHSVIEKGQTVTLRCDPISGHDNLYWYRRVMGKEIKFLLHFVKESKQDESGMPNNRFLAERTGGTYSTLKVQPAELEDSGVYFCASSQERSRHSETQYFGPGTRLLVL.

The chain employs TRBV29-1 and TRBJ1-5; 9 bases agree with TRBD1. Germline trimming cut 3 bases from V and 0 bases from J; bases unmatched to any gene: 15. The CDR3 covers 19 residues. CDR1 is SQVTM, CDR2 ANQGSEA, per germline. The CDR3 nucleotides are TGCAGCGTTGAGCCGTTCCGGGACAGGGCACAGTATAGCAATCAGCCCCAGCATTTT. Amino acids: CSVEPFRDRAQYSNQPQHF.

The chain joins TRBV9 to TRBJ2-1; possibly TRBD2 for D (7 bases). Germline V gene sequence: CDR1 SGDLS, CDR2 YYNGEE. V was pared by 4 bases and J by 0 bases, with 14 bases between. There are 16 residues in the CDR3. The CDR3 sequence is CASSPRGGNSYNEQFF. DNA for the CDR3: TGTGCCAGCAGCCCTCGCGGGGGCAACTCCTACAATGAGCAGTTCTTC.